The T cell receptor (beta chain) under discussion was sequenced for a study of OX40 agonist ivuxolimab in advanced cancers. Overall study findings and caveats: Expanded peripheral T-cell antigen specificity went undetermined.

Comment on this clone: Its specificity is unknown.

TCRdb's table, derived via immunoSEQ multiplex PCR, lists solely in-frame clones and lacks some. The sample contains tens of thousands of clones, around 87% of which appear only once. The CDR3 is 16 amino acids. Germline CDR1 reads SGHTA; CDR2 reads FQGNSA. The J segment lost 4 bases and the V segment lost 1 base, leaving 6 bases of the junction unmatched. Sample: CD4+ or CD8+ T cells sorted from blood, taken in a trial of the OX40 agonist ivuxolimab. The receptor comes from an adult with an advanced solid tumor such as melanoma, head and neck, liver or kidney cancer. This chain connects TRBV7-2 to TRBJ2-1; 8 bases line up with TRBD2. CDR3 amino acids: CASSLDWASGYNEQFF. The CDR3 DNA sequence: TGTGCCAGCAGCTTAGATTGGGCTAGCGGGTACAATGAGCAGTTCTTC.